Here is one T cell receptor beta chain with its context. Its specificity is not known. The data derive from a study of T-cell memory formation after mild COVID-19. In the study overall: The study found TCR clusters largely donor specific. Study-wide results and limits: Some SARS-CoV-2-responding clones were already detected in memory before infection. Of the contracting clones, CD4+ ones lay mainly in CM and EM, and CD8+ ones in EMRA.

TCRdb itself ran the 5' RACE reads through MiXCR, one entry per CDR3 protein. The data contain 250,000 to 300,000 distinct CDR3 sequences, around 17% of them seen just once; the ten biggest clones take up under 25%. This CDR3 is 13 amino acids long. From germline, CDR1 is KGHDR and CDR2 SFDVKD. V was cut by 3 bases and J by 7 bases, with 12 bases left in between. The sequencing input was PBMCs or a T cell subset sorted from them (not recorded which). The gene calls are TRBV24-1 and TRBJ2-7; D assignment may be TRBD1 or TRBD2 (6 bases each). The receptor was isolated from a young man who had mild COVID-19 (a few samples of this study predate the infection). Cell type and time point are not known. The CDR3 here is CATSDAQGREQYF. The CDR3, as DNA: TGTGCCACCAGTGATGCGCAGGGGAGGGAGCAGTACTTC.